This T cell receptor beta chain was documented in a study of blood T cell repertoires in COVID-19. Study as a whole: There were acute and convalescent COVID-19 samples, and they came from the United States, Italy and Spain.

Generated by immunoSEQ multiplex PCR, the TCRdb table keeps only in-frame clones and is missing some. This sample yields some 400,000 clones, of which 80% to 90% are seen a single time; roughly 2.1% belongs to the top ten. Only a few counts were recorded for this clone. CDR1 SEHNR and CDR2 FQNEAQ come from the germline V gene (reference sequence). The trim removed 4 bases at V and 1 base at J, leaving 3 bases unmatched. The CDR3 contains 14 residues. The source of this sequence is a woman in her fifties or sixties with COVID-19, enrolled during active disease. This chain connects TRBV7-9 to TRBJ1-1; TRBD1 matches 7 bases. The sequenced material came from peripheral blood. The DNA for the CDR3 is TGTGCCAGCAGCTCCGGGACAGAGAACACTGAAGCTTTCTTT. Its protein product is CASSSGTENTEAFF.